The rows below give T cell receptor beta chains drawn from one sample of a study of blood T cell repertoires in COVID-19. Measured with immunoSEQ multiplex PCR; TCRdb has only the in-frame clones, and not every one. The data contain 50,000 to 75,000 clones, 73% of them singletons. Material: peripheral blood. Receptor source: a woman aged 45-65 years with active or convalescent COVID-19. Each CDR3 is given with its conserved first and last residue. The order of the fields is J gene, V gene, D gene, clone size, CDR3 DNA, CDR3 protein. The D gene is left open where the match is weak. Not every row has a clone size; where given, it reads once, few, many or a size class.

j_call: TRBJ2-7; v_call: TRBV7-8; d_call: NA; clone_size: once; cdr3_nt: TGTGCCAGCAGCTTTCTCGAGGGCGGGGCCTACGAGCAGTACTTC; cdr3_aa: CASSFLEGGAYEQYF
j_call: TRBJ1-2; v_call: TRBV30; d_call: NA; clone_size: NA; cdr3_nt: TGTGCCTGGAGTCCGGTCGGAGTACCTGGCTACACCTTC; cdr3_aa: CAWSPVGVPGYTF
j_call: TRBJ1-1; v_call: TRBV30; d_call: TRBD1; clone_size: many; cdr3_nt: TGTGCCTGGATAAGACAGGGGGGCACTGAAGCTTTCTTT; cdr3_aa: CAWIRQGGTEAFF
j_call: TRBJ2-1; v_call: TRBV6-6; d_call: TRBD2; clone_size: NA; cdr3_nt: TGTGCCAGCAGTTACTCGAGGACTAGCGGCCCCAATGAGCAGTTCTTC; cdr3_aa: CASSYSRTSGPNEQFF
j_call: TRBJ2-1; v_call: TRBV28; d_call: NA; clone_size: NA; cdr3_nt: TGTGCCAGCAGTTTGACGGGAGCCTCATCCAGGAACAATGAGCAGTTCTTC; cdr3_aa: CASSLTGASSRNNEQFF
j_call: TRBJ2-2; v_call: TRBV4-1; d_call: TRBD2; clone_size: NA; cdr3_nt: TGCGCCAGCAGCCCTCTCGGGAGCGGGAGGCGGACCGGGGAGCTGTTTTTT; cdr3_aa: CASSPLGSGRRTGELFF
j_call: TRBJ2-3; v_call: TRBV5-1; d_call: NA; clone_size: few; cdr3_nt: TGCGCCAGCAGCTTGGGGGGGCCGCACCCAGATACGCAGTATTTT; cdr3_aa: CASSLGGPHPDTQYF
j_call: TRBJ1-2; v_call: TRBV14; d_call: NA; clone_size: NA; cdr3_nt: TGTGCCAGCAGCCTCAACAGGGTTGGCTACACCTTC; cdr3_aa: CASSLNRVGYTF
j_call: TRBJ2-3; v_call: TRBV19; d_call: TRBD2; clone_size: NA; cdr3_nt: TGTGCCAGTAGTACGCGGGGACTAGCGGGAACAGATACGCAGTATTTT; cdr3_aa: CASSTRGLAGTDTQYF
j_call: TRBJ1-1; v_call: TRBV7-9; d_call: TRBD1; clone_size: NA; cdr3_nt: TGTGCCAGCAGCTTAGCCCTAGACAGGGAGCCTGAAGCTTTCTTT; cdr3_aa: CASSLALDREPEAFF
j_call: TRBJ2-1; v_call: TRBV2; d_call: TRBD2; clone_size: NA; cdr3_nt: TGTGCCAGCAGACTAGCGGGAGTTTACAATGAGCAGTTCTTC; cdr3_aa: CASRLAGVYNEQFF
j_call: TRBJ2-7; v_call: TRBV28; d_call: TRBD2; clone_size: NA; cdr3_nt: TGTGCCAGCAGACCCGGGACTAGCGGGAGTCCCCCCTACGAGCAGTACTTC; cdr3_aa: CASRPGTSGSPPYEQYF
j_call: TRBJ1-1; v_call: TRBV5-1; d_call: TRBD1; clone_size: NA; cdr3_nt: TGCGCCAGCAGCTTAACAGGGGTGGACACTGAAGCTTTCTTT; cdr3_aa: CASSLTGVDTEAFF
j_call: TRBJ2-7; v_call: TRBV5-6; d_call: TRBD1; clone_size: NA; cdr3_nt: TGTGCCAGCAGCTGGGACAGAGCTTACGAGCAGTACTTC; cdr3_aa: CASSWDRAYEQYF
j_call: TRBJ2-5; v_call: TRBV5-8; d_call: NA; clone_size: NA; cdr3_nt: TGTGCCAGCAGCTCGCGGACAGTGGGCCCTGGGACCCAGTACTTC; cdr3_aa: CASSSRTVGPGTQYF